This T cell receptor beta chain came from a study of shared clonotypes between healthy human individuals. Study in general: Donors had three CD4 naive, three CD4 memory, two CD8 naive and one CD8 memory plate apiece. Study-wide points: It was expected that sequencing depth would affect clonotype sharing among donors. Depth was large, yet rarefaction showed that sorted-subset sequencing was incomplete.

Comment on this clone: The antigen is not known.

In the sorted-subset replicate PCRs, around 220 ng DNA, 29,000 or so T cell genomes, was used. The assay was immunoSEQ multiplex PCR, and TCRdb's table has in-frame clones only and misses some. The sample consists of approximately 2,000,000 clones, just under 95% of them appearing once. It was CD45RO-negative cells, positively selected for CCR7, that made up naive CD8 cells, with terminally differentiated effector memory CD45RA+ cells excluded. Germline-derived CDR1 and CDR2 are LGHNA and YSLEER. CDR3 length equals 13 residues. Deletions cut 0 bases from V and 4 bases from J, with 7 bases between. Input material: naive CD8+ T cells from PBMCs. The rearrangement joins TRBV4-3 to TRBJ2-7; D is tentatively TRBD1 or TRBD2 (5 bases each). This sequence was found in a man younger than 35 in good health. Some clones in this sample may be carry-over from other donors' samples. The CDR3 coding sequence is TGCGCCAGCAGCCAAGATTGGGGGTACGAGCAGTACTTC. Its protein is CASSQDWGYEQYF.